Described below is a single T cell receptor (beta chain) sequence and its context. Per the original data handling: Reference gene primer amplification in the assay estimated nucleated cell counts. Clones were sequenced by immunoSEQ multiplex PCR, and TCRdb holds only the in-frame ones, with some missing. That table furnishes V, J and clone size, whereas the DNA furnished D and trimming. The table includes about 120,000 clones, over 65% detected once. This record belongs to a study of blood T cell repertoires in COVID-19. Study summary: Whether acute or convalescent, the COVID-19 samples came from the United States, Italy and Spain. T cells, B-cell-depleted T cells, or PBMCs supplied cDNA or gDNA.

Germline V CDR1 and CDR2: MGHRA, YSYEKL. V lost 3 bases to trimming and J lost 6 bases, with 14 bases between them. The CDR3 loop spans 14 amino acids. The sample taken for sequencing was peripheral blood. The genes are TRBV4-1 and TRBJ1-2; D perhaps matches TRBD1 (5 bases). This TCR was sampled from a woman between 70 and 85 years old with acute or convalescent COVID-19. This CDR3 reads CASSHAGRYDGYTF. The CDR3 bases are TGCGCCAGCAGCCATGCGGGGCGATACGATGGCTACACCTTC.